The clone carrying this T cell receptor beta chain was found once. The entry originates in a study of blood T cell repertoires in COVID-19. Study details: For recovered donors of Cohort 3, there were two negative PCRs, clearance, or symptom resolution.

Membership in each cohort depended on participant-reported clinical history. Sequenced by immunoSEQ multiplex PCR; TCRdb stores in-frame clones only, minus some. Here the sample spans roughly 200,000 clones, around 90% being singletons. The length of the CDR3 is 16 residues. The V and J ends lost 4 bases and 2 bases, in that order; junction bases with no gene match: 10. Per the germline V gene, CDR1 is SGHKS and CDR2 is YYEKEE (reference sequence). The J gene is TRBJ2-7, the V gene TRBV5-5, with TRBD1 identical over 9 bases. This TCR was sampled from a man aged 25 to 45 in a cohort exposed to, infected with or recovered from COVID-19 (not recorded which). Material for sequencing was PBMCs or T cells enriched from blood (not recorded which). CDR3 amino acids: CASSLPGQGFPYEQYF. The CDR3 nucleotides are TGTGCCAGCAGCCTGCCGGGACAGGGTTTTCCCTACGAGCAGTACTTC.